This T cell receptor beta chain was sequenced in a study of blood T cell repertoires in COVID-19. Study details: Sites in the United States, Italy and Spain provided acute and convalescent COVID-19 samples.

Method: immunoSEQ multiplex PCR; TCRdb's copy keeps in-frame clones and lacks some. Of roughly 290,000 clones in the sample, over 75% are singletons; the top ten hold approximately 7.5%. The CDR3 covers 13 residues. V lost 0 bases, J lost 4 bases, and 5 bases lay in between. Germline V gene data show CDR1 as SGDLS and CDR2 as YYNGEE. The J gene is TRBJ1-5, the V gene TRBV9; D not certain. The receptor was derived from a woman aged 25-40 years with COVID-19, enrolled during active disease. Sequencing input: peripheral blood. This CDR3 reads CASSVGENQPQHF. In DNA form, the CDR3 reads TGTGCCAGCAGCGTAGGTGAGAATCAGCCCCAGCATTTT.